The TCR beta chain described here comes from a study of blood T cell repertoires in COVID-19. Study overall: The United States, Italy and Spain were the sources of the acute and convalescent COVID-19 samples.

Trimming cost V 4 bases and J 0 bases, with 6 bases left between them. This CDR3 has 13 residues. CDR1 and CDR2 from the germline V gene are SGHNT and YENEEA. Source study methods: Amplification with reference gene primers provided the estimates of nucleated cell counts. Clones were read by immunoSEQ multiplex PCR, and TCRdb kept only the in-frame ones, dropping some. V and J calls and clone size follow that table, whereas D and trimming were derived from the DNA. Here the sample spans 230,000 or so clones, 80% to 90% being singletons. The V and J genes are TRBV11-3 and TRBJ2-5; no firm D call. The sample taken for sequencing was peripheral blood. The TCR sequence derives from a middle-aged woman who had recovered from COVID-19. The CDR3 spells CASSSVYQETQYF. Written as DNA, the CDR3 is TGTGCCAGCAGCTCGGTGTACCAAGAGACCCAGTACTTC.